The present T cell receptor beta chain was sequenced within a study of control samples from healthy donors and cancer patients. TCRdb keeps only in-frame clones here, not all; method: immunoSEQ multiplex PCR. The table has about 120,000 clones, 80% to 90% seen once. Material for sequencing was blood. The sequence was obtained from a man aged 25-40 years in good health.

The CDR3: CATSENGVSTDTQYF. DNA of the CDR3: TGTGCCACCAGTGAAAATGGGGTAAGCACAGATACGCAGTATTTT. The V gene is TRBV24-1, the J gene TRBJ2-3, with unresolved D. The V gene lost 4 bases and the J gene lost 0 bases, with 10 bases spanning the gap. From germline, CDR1 is KGHDR and CDR2 SFDVKD. This CDR3 has 15 amino acids.